The table lists the clone carrying this T cell receptor (beta chain) with a count of one. Its antigen is as yet unknown. These data are taken from a study of shared clonotypes between healthy human individuals. Germline lookup yields CDR1 MNHEY and CDR2 SVGAGI. V lost 5 bases to trimming and J lost 4 bases, with 15 bases between them. The CDR3 contains 15 residues. Findings and limits, study-wide: Clonotypes shared by all four sorted-subset donors had higher generation probabilities than non-shared clonotypes.

In the authors' methods: Owing to the provision of junction-only sequences devoid of quality scores by immunoSEQ, filtering differed. Measured with immunoSEQ multiplex PCR; TCRdb has only the in-frame clones, and not every one. Clone size and the V and J calls come from that table; the DNA yielded D and trimming. The table has about 2.4 million clones, 80% to 95% seen once. The sequencing sample was made of naive CD4+ T cells from PBMCs. The subset here: CD45RA+ positively selected. The chain has TRBV6-5 and TRBJ1-5; no clear D gene. The clonotype was recovered from a man aged 18 to 29 in good health. Some clones in this sample may be carry-over from other donors' samples. The CDR3 loop reads CASSRGRWANQPQHF. CDR3 DNA: TGTGCCAGCAGTCGCGGGCGGTGGGCTAATCAGCCCCAGCATTTT.